This TCR beta chain was identified during a study of shared clonotypes between healthy human individuals. Background on the study: In total, the donors were a couple of women and a few men aged 18 to 49.

Turning to this clone: Its specificity is unknown.

Sequencing was at deep level. Data came from immunoSEQ multiplex PCR; TCRdb stores just in-frame clones and leaves some out. The sample consists of some 2.1 million clones, roughly 95% of them appearing once. Only CD45RO-negative cells positively selected for CCR7 counted as naive CD8 cells, so terminally differentiated effector memory CD45RA+ cells were excluded. Study-wide findings and caveats: What limited the represented genetic and exposure-history diversity was the small number of donors.

The V end lost 6 bases, the J end lost 2 bases, and 14 bases lay between the germline ends. CDR1 and CDR2 (germline): KGHSH, LQKENI. This CDR3 is built from 14 residues. This sequence originates from a man aged 18-30 years in good health. The sample was naive CD8+ T cells sorted from blood. The chain joins TRBV18 to TRBJ2-7; TRBD2 is a possible D gene (6 bases). In nucleotides, the CDR3 is TGTGCCAGCTCCGCCGGGACGGGAGCCTACGAGCAGTACTTC. Its translation is CASSAGTGAYEQYF.